This T cell receptor (beta chain) came from a study of blood T cells in healthy people across ages. Study observations and caveats: Investigators viewed diversity estimates from one million T cells as underestimates, the study reported.

It was with a sample-barcoded 5' primer and a J-beta primer mix that a second PCR of roughly 7 to 12 cycles was run. TCRdb processed the 5' RACE reads anew with MiXCR; each CDR3 protein has one entry. The table includes 700,000 or so distinct CDR3 sequences, approximately 40% detected once. Looked up from germline, CDR1 is SEHNR and CDR2 is FQNEAQ (reference sequence). V lost 4 bases, J lost 3 bases, and 17 bases lay in between. CDR3 length equals 16 residues. This clonotype came up a few times. Antigen specificity is unknown. This sequence was found in an elderly man in good health. Sequencing was performed on blood. The chain recombines TRBV7-9 with TRBJ2-3; D is ambiguous. In DNA, the CDR3 is TGTGCCAGCAGCTCGCACTTGGGTTCCGGTACAGATACGCAGTATTTT. It encodes CASSSHLGSGTDTQYF.